This TCR beta chain emerged from a study of CD8 T cells in ankylosing spondylitis. A single record per CDR3 protein comes from TCRdb applying MiXCR to the 5' RACE reads. The table records under 400,000 distinct CDR3 sequences, around a tenth of them present only once. The CDR3 has 18 residues. Looked up from germline, CDR1 is SGHRS and CDR2 is YFSETQ. The ends lost 1 base at V and 5 bases at J; junction bases unmatched: 7. This clonotype was detected ten times or more. This receptor was obtained from a female donor with ankylosing spondylitis or in good health (not recorded which). This chain joins TRBV5-1 and TRBJ2-2; the match to TRBD2 covers 14 bases. The sequencing sample was made of blood, either unsorted or a sorted T cell fraction (not recorded which). The chain's CDR3 is CASSLRGTSGSSTGELFF. The CDR3 nucleotides read TGCGCCAGCAGCTTGCGGGGGACTAGCGGGAGTAGTACCGGGGAGCTGTTTTTT.